This T cell receptor (beta chain) originates from a study of OX40 agonist ivuxolimab in advanced cancers. Study-level background: Dose-escalation cases comprised hepatocellular carcinoma, melanoma, renal cell or head and neck cancer. Males comprised about 78% of the group, whose mean age was roughly 64 years (range roughly 20 to 85).

The data were produced by immunoSEQ multiplex PCR, yet TCRdb's version contains in-frame clones alone and is incomplete. The sample includes 75,000 to 95,000 clones, roughly 94% of them seen just once. This sample comprised CD4+ or CD8+ T cells sorted from blood, obtained in a trial of the OX40 agonist ivuxolimab. This receptor was identified in an adult with an advanced solid tumor such as melanoma, head and neck, liver or kidney cancer.

This CDR3 is CASRGLAGGSSETQYF. CDR3 bases: TGCGCCAGCAGAGGTCTAGCGGGGGGGTCGTCAGAGACCCAGTACTTC. The chain recombines TRBV5-1 with TRBJ2-5; 12 bases are a match to TRBD2. The CDR3 extends over 16 amino acids. V was clipped by 5 bases and J by 4 bases; unmatched bases: 9. CDR1 and CDR2 (germline): SGHRS, YFSETQ.